Below, 20 T cell receptor beta chains from the same sample are listed, as sequenced in a study of T-cell reconstitution after alpha-beta-depleted transplantation in children. For TCRbeta, the library was prepared with unique molecular identifiers. A single record per CDR3 protein comes from TCRdb applying MiXCR to the PCR reads. The sample holds 100,000 to 120,000 distinct CDR3 sequences, about 6.5% seen once. The material was PBMCs, mostly from graft donor cells, obtained 360 days after TCRalphabeta/CD19-depleted stem cell transplant. The origin of the receptors is a male patient aged 2-15 years who had a stem cell transplant for acute lymphoblastic leukemia, so the T cells may come from the graft donor.

This clonotype was seen many times. V usage is TRBV12-3 or TRBV12-4 and J usage is TRBJ2-2; D gene uncertain. The CDR3 contains 12 residues. V was trimmed by 6 bases and J by 11 bases, leaving 13 bases between them. The CDR3 here is CASSLLGRELFF. CDR3 nucleotides: TGTGCCAGCAGCCTCCTGGGTCGAGAGCTGTTTTTT.

This clonotype was seen repeatedly, ten times or more. V and J are TRBV7-6 and TRBJ2-1; D ambiguous. The V end was cut by 3 bases, the J end by 3 bases, with 15 bases between. The CDR3 spans 16 residues. Looked up from germline, CDR1 is SGHVS and CDR2 is FNYEAQ. The CDR3 spells CASSFRRTSIYNEQFF. In nucleotides, the CDR3 is TGTGCCAGCAGCTTCAGGAGAACTTCGATCTACAATGAGCAGTTCTTC.

This clonotype was recorded a few times. V and J are TRBV6-5 and TRBJ2-1, with 7 bases lining up with TRBD2. The J segment lost 9 bases and the V segment lost 4 bases, leaving 18 bases of the junction unmatched. The CDR3 has 17 amino acids. The germline gives CDR1 MNHEY, CDR2 SVGAGI. The CDR3 sequence is CASSSDRLAVERGEQFF. CDR3 sequence (DNA): TGTGCCAGCAGTTCCGACCGACTAGCAGTTGAGAGGGGTGAGCAGTTCTTC.

The CDR3 here is CSVSDESYEQYF. The CDR3 region has the DNA TGCAGCGTCTCGGACGAGTCCTACGAGCAGTACTTC. The chain carries TRBV29-1 and TRBJ2-7; D gene ambiguous. Germline-derived CDR1 and CDR2 are SQVTM and ANQGSEA. The CDR3 runs to 12 residues. Trimming took 6 bases from V and 1 from J, leaving 10 bases between them.

This clonotype was seen at least ten times. The genes are TRBV27 and TRBJ1-1; TRBD1 is a possible D gene (6 bases). The CDR3 is 14 amino acids. Trimming took off 2 bases at V and 3 bases at J, with 10 bases between the two ends. Germline lookup yields CDR1 MNHEY and CDR2 SMNVEV (reference sequence). CDR3 coding DNA: TGTGCCAGCAGTTTACAGGGGTTTTACACTGAAGCTTTCTTT. It translates to CASSLQGFYTEAFF.

J is TRBJ2-3 and V is TRBV27; 12 nucleotides match TRBD2. The CDR3 covers 18 residues. The V segment lost 1 base and the J segment 2 bases; nucleotides outside the gene matches: 7. Germline values: CDR1 MNHEY, CDR2 SMNVEV (reference sequence). The CDR3 DNA reads TGTGCCAGCAGTTTATTGACTAGCGGGAGATTAGTCACAGATACGCAGTATTTT. Its protein product is CASSLLTSGRLVTDTQYF.

The sample holds a few counts of this clonotype. V gene TRBV29-1 combines with J gene TRBJ2-7; 12 nucleotides align to TRBD1. V lost 6 bases, J lost 3 bases, and 6 bases stayed unmatched. The CDR3 is 14 amino acids. Germline CDR1 and CDR2: SQVTM and ANQGSEA. This chain's CDR3 is CSVVGTGGFYEQYF. The DNA of the CDR3 is TGCAGCGTGGTAGGGACAGGGGGCTTCTACGAGCAGTACTTC.

Sample share makes this clonotype medium-sized. The chain joins TRBV7-9 to TRBJ2-7, with 7 nucleotides matching TRBD2. Germline V gene data show CDR1 as SEHNR and CDR2 as FQNEAQ (reference sequence). Trimming cost V 5 bases and J 6 bases; bases outside gene matches: 19. CDR3 size: 17 residues. The CDR3: CASSTPRDYPPDAEQYF. The CDR3 nucleotides read TGTGCCAGCAGCACCCCCCGGGACTACCCACCGGATGCCGAGCAGTACTTC. The whole variable domain, filled in from reference TRBV7-9 and TRBJ2-7, reads DTGVSQNPRHKITKRGQNVTFRCDPISEHNRLYWYRQTLGQGPEFLTYFQNEAQLEKSRLLSDRFSAERPKGSFSTLEIQRTEQGDSAMYLCASSTPRDYPPDAEQYFGPGTRLTVT.

This clonotype has a count of ten or more. The chain couples TRBV28 to TRBJ2-2, with D perhaps matching TRBD1 (5 bases). The CDR3 loop spans 16 amino acids. CDR1 is MDHEN and CDR2 is SYDVKM in the germline V gene. The V gene lost 0 bases and the J gene lost 3 bases, with 11 bases spanning the gap. CDR3 region: CASSLWEGAYTGELFF. The DNA of the CDR3 is TGTGCCAGCAGTTTATGGGAAGGGGCCTACACCGGGGAGCTGTTTTTT.

This clonotype came up many times. The V and J genes are TRBV6-1 and TRBJ2-7; D might be TRBD1 or TRBD2, each matching 5 bases. CDR1 MNHNS and CDR2 SASEGT come from the germline V gene. V was trimmed by 5 bases and J by 0 bases, leaving 14 bases between them. The CDR3 runs 15 residues. In nucleotides, the CDR3 is TGTGCCAGCAGTCCCCCTGGGACGCACTCCTACGAGCAGTACTTC. Translated: CASSPPGTHSYEQYF.

This chain uses TRBV7-8 with TRBJ1-5; no clear D. CDR3 size: 16 residues. Germline-derived CDR1 and CDR2 are SGHVS and FQNEAQ. Trimming took 4 bases from V and 0 from J, leaving 13 bases between them. The CDR3 protein is CASSSPEGYSNQPQHF. CDR3 sequence (DNA): TGTGCCAGCAGCTCCCCAGAGGGATATAGCAATCAGCCCCAGCATTTT. The entire variable domain, with the rest obtained from reference TRBV7-8 and TRBJ1-5, is as follows: GAGVSQSPRYKVAKRGQDVALRCDPISGHVSLFWYQQALGQGPEFLTYFQNEAQLDKSGLPSDRFFAERPEGSVSTLKIQRTQQEDSAVYLCASSSPEGYSNQPQHFGDGTRLSIL.

The chain combines TRBV7-2 with TRBJ2-1; unclear D gene. V was pared by 8 bases and J by 7 bases, with 9 bases between. Germline-derived CDR1 and CDR2 are SGHTA and FQGNSA. This CDR3 has 11 amino acids. CDR3 sequence: CASGPWNEQFF. The CDR3 nucleotides read TGTGCCAGCGGGCCGTGGAATGAGCAGTTCTTC.

This chain links TRBV5-1 with TRBJ2-6, with D tentatively TRBD1 (6 bases). Germline loops: CDR1 SGHRS, CDR2 YFSETQ. The length of the CDR3 is 17 residues. Trimming removed 3 bases from V and 0 bases from J, with 13 bases in between. CDR3 in amino acids: CASSWWDTSSGANVLTF. The CDR3, as DNA: TGCGCCAGCAGCTGGTGGGACACAAGCTCTGGGGCCAACGTCCTGACTTTC. The full variable domain, completed using reference TRBV5-1 and TRBJ2-6, is KAGVTQTPRYLIKTRGQQVTLSCSPISGHRSVSWYQQTPGQGLQFLFEYFSETQRNKGNFPGRFSGRQFSNSRSEMNVSTLELGDSALYLCASSWWDTSSGANVLTFGAGSRLTVL.

This clonotype was seen repeatedly, ten times or more. This CDR3 reads CASSLRGRGYEQYF. Written as DNA, the CDR3 is TGTGCCAGCAGCTTAAGGGGGCGCGGATACGAGCAGTACTTC. This chain joins TRBV7-8 and TRBJ2-7; 7 bases match TRBD1. The germline V gene encodes CDR1 SGHVS and CDR2 FQNEAQ. V was clipped by 2 bases and J by 4 bases; unmatched bases: 5. This CDR3 comprises 14 residues.

At least ten counts were recorded for this clonotype. The chain links TRBV10-3 to TRBJ2-7; TRBD2 aligns across 8 bases. This CDR3 is 12 amino acids long. Germline loops: CDR1 ENHRY, CDR2 SYGVKD. Losses at the gene ends were 8 bases for V and 5 bases for J; bases not matched to a gene: 5. The CDR3 nucleotides read TGTGCCATCGCCGGGGGGGGCAACGAGCAGTACTTC. This translates into CAIAGGGNEQYF.

This clonotype has only a few counts. V gene TRBV7-9 combines with J gene TRBJ1-2; TRBD1 matches at 7 bases. The CDR3 runs to 13 residues. CDR1 is SEHNR, CDR2 FQNEAQ, per germline (reference sequence). The J segment lost 7 bases and the V segment lost 5 bases, leaving 7 bases of the junction unmatched. CDR3 coding DNA: TGTGCCAGCAGCACGGACAGGAGGTTTGGCTACACCTTC. It is translated as CASSTDRRFGYTF.

This clonotype was seen at least ten times. CDR3 in DNA: TGTGCCAGCAGTTACTCGACGGGGCGATCCTACGAGCAGTACTTC. Its translation: CASSYSTGRSYEQYF. This chain joins TRBV6-5 and TRBJ2-7, with D perhaps matching TRBD1 or TRBD2 (5 bases each). Germline CDR1 MNHEY, CDR2 SVGAGI. Trimming pared 0 bases from V and 1 base from J, leaving 10 bases between. The CDR3 is made up of 15 amino acids.

This clonotype was observed a handful of times. The chain carries TRBV7-2 and TRBJ2-3; D unclear. The V end was cut by 8 bases, the J end by 6 bases, with 6 bases between. This CDR3 has 10 amino acids. Germline CDR1 and CDR2: SGHTA and FQGNSA. The CDR3 DNA reads TGTGCCAGCCCCGGGGATACGCAGTATTTT. Its translation is CASPGDTQYF.

The V and J genes are TRBV28 and TRBJ2-3, with D uncertain. V was pared by 2 bases and J by 6 bases, with 15 bases between. Germline V gene sequence: CDR1 MDHEN, CDR2 SYDVKM. This CDR3 comprises 15 residues. In DNA, the CDR3 is TGTGCCAGCAGTTTAGGGAACTACCTCCCGGATACGCAGTATTTT. The encoded protein is CASSLGNYLPDTQYF.

The sample holds many counts of this clonotype. The chain employs TRBV5-6 and TRBJ2-7; either TRBD1 or TRBD2 may supply D (5 bases each). Germline CDR1 reads SGHDT; CDR2 reads YYEEEE. This CDR3 is built from 15 residues. V was shortened by 4 bases and J by 4 bases, with 18 bases between the two germline ends. This chain's CDR3 is CASSPGTAGGYEQYF. CDR3 sequence (DNA): TGTGCCAGCAGCCCCGGGACCGCTGGGGGTTACGAGCAGTACTTC.